This T cell receptor (beta chain) was documented in a study of blood T cell repertoires in COVID-19. About the research overall: COVID-19 samples collected from the United States, Italy and Spain covered acute and convalescent phases. PBMCs, B-cell-depleted T cells, or T cells were the source of the cDNA or gDNA that made up the material.

Germline assignment: CDR1 MNHEY and CDR2 SVGAGI. The V segment lost 0 bases and the J segment 5 bases; nucleotides outside the gene matches: 6. The CDR3 covers 16 residues. Original handling: Reference gene primers were amplified, and this amplification served to estimate nucleated cell counts. Only in-frame clones appear in the TCRdb table, and some are missing; sequencing was by immunoSEQ multiplex PCR. The DNA gave D and trimming, while V, J and clone size come from that table. The table has about 230,000 clones, around 85% seen once. This chain links TRBV6-5 with TRBJ2-7; TRBD1 aligns across 11 bases. The sample comprised peripheral blood. This receptor was obtained from a woman older than 75 with acute or convalescent COVID-19. The CDR3 reads CASSYSQGQGVHEQYF. CDR3 in DNA: TGTGCCAGCAGTTACTCCCAGGGACAGGGGGTCCACGAGCAGTACTTC.